The 23 T cell receptor beta chains below all came from one sample that was sequenced in a study of T cells expressing NK-cell markers. From its re-call of the 5' RACE reads, TCRdb lists each CDR3 protein once, without DNA. Its listing shows 500,000 to 700,000 distinct CDR3 sequences. Sequenced: blood T cells: a sorted CD56 or NKG2C T cell subset, CD4+ or CD8+ T cells, or bulk PBMC T cells (not recorded which). The receptors come from a man aged 18 to 35 in good health.

The chain combines TRBV20-1 with TRBJ2-1; with no DNA, the TCRdb D assignment of TRBD2 cannot be verified. Germline CDR1 reads DFQATT; CDR2 reads SNEGSKA (reference sequence). The CDR3 sequence is 16 residues long. The CDR3 sequence is CSARVRLLRAGNEQFF.

V and J are TRBV29-1 and TRBJ2-3; TCRdb's D gene call, TRBD1, goes unchecked for lack of DNA. This CDR3 is built from 13 residues. The germline V gene encodes CDR1 SQVTM and CDR2 ANQGSEA. The CDR3 region is CSVEQWGTDTQYF.

This chain joins TRBV7-6 and TRBJ2-5; TCRdb outputs TRBD2, but without DNA this stays unchecked. The CDR3 is 16 residues long. Germline CDR1 reads SGHVS; CDR2 reads FNYEAQ. CDR3 region: CASSLVTGRAGETQYF.

The chain carries TRBV4-1 and TRBJ2-2; TCRdb calls TRBD1, which cannot be checked without DNA. Looked up from germline, CDR1 is MGHRA and CDR2 is YSYEKL. This CDR3 has 16 residues. The CDR3 is CASSRFTGVNTGELFF.

J is TRBJ2-3 and V is TRBV29-1; TCRdb's D call of TRBD1 is untestable without DNA. The germline V gene has CDR1 SQVTM and CDR2 ANQGSEA. The CDR3 covers 13 residues. CDR3 residues: CSVLGTTTNTQYF.

This rearrangement joins TRBV7-2 to TRBJ2-7; no DNA is available, so the TRBD1 call from TCRdb remains unchecked. This CDR3 contains 14 residues. Germline-derived CDR1 and CDR2 are SGHTA and FQGNSA. CDR3 in amino acids: CASKLTGGFHEQYF.

The V call is TRBV3-1, the J call TRBJ2-2; the D call of TRBD2 rests on TCRdb alone, since no DNA is present to check it. From germline, CDR1 is LGHDT and CDR2 YNNKEL (reference sequence). The CDR3 is 16 residues long. The CDR3 sequence: CASSQDPQVRTGELFF.

The chain carries TRBV5-1 and TRBJ2-5; TCRdb indicates TRBD1, and absent DNA this call remains unverified. The CDR3 spans 15 residues. In germline, CDR1 is SGHRS, CDR2 YFSETQ. CDR3: CASSSLGQPGETQYF.

The rearrangement links TRBV7-9 to TRBJ2-5; as DNA is missing, the TRBD1 call by TCRdb cannot be tested. The germline CDR1 and CDR2 sequences are SEHNR and FQNEAQ (reference sequence). This CDR3 contains 12 residues. This chain's CDR3 is CASNPLQETQYF.

The chain recombines TRBV25-1 with TRBJ2-1; TCRdb selects TRBD1, and the lack of DNA leaves this call unchecked. This CDR3 is built from 11 residues. CDR1 and CDR2 (germline): MGHDK, SYGVNS. This CDR3 is CASTLGGEQFF. Looking up the rest from reference TRBV25-1 and TRBJ2-1 gives the full variable domain: EADIYQTPRYLVIGTGKKITLECSQTMGHDKMYWYQQDPGMELHLIHYSYGVNSTEKGDLSSESTVSRIRTEHFPLTLESARPSHTSQYLCASTLGGEQFFGPGTRLTVL.

The CDR3 here is CAWSDMGQPQHF. The chain is built from TRBV30 and TRBJ1-5. Germline assignment: CDR1 GTSNPN and CDR2 SVGIG (reference sequence). This CDR3 is 12 amino acids long. Using reference TRBV30 and TRBJ1-5 for the parts outside the CDR3, the full variable domain is SQTIHQWPATLVQPVGSPLSLECTVEGTSNPNLYWYRQAAGRGLQLLFYSVGIGQISSEVPQNLSASRPQDRQFILSSKKLLLSDSGFYLCAWSDMGQPQHFGDGTRLSIL.

This sequence joins TRBV6-1 and TRBJ2-7; the TRBD1 assignment by TCRdb is unverifiable without DNA. This CDR3 spans 14 amino acids. Germline CDR1 MNHNS, CDR2 SASEGT. The CDR3 region is CASRIGQISYEQYF.

The CDR3: CSASPTSGIGDTQYF. This chain connects TRBV20-1 to TRBJ2-3; TCRdb lists TRBD2, though no DNA is available to test this call. Germline-derived CDR1 and CDR2 are DFQATT and SNEGSKA (reference sequence). This CDR3 is built from 15 residues.

The chain joins TRBV12-3 or TRBV12-4 to TRBJ2-3; TCRdb's assignment of TRBD1 cannot be checked, as there is no DNA. The CDR3 has 15 residues. The CDR3 sequence: CASRGQGPITDTQYF.

The V and J genes are TRBV5-6 and TRBJ2-1; the TCRdb call, TRBD2, lacks DNA for checking. This CDR3 comprises 12 residues. From germline, CDR1 is SGHDT and CDR2 YYEEEE. CDR3 protein: CASSLGASFGFF. Supplemented by reference TRBV5-6 and TRBJ2-1, the full variable domain reads DAGVTQSPTHLIKTRGQQVTLRCSPKSGHDTVSWYQQALGQGPQFIFQYYEEEERQRGNFPDRFSGHQFPNYSSELNVNALLLGDSALYLCASSLGASFGFFGPGTRLTVL.

The CDR3 reads CASSRSEGGARETQYF. The V gene is TRBV11-2, the J gene TRBJ2-5; TCRdb picks TRBD1, but there is no DNA to check that call. CDR1 and CDR2 (germline): SGHAT, FQNNGV. The CDR3 is 16 amino acids. The whole variable domain, remainder taken from reference TRBV11-2 and TRBJ2-5, is EAGVAQSPRYKIIEKRQSVAFWCNPISGHATLYWYQQILGQGPKLLIQFQNNGVVDDSQLPKDRFSAERLKGVDSTLKIQPAKLEDSAVYLCASSRSEGGARETQYFGPGTRLLVL.

The chain recombines TRBV20-1 with TRBJ2-2; the D gene TCRdb calls, TRBD1, cannot be checked with no DNA. CDR3 length: 15 amino acids. Germline V gene lookup returns CDR1 DFQATT and CDR2 SNEGSKA (reference sequence). CDR3 amino acids: CSAGTRPLGTGELFF.

The genes are TRBV20-1 and TRBJ2-1; TCRdb designates TRBD2, a call that cannot be tested without DNA. The CDR3 has 14 amino acids. Germline V gene sequence: CDR1 DFQATT, CDR2 SNEGSKA (reference sequence). The chain's CDR3 is CSATRTSGRNEQFF.

The V call is TRBV7-2, the J call TRBJ2-3; TCRdb's D call, TRBD2, is unchecked because there is no DNA. The germline V gene has CDR1 SGHTA and CDR2 FQGNSA. This CDR3 has 17 amino acids. CDR3 sequence: CASSLSEGAVIADTQYF.

The V gene is TRBV15, the J gene TRBJ2-1. This CDR3 has 11 amino acids. In germline, CDR1 is LNHNV, CDR2 YYDKDF (reference sequence). CDR3: CATGTDNEQFF. Using reference TRBV15 and TRBJ2-1 for the parts outside the CDR3, the full variable domain is DAMVIQNPRYQVTQFGKPVTLSCSQTLNHNVMYWYQQKSSQAPKLLFHYYDKDFNNEADTPDNFQSRRPNTSFCFLDIRSPGLGDTAMYLCATGTDNEQFFGPGTRLTVL.

The chain carries TRBV5-5 and TRBJ2-7; lacking DNA, the TRBD2 call made by TCRdb goes unchecked. The CDR3 sequence is 13 residues long. Germline assignment: CDR1 SGHKS and CDR2 YYEKEE (reference sequence). The CDR3 sequence: CASSFRPPSEQYF.

This chain uses TRBV5-1 with TRBJ2-3; TCRdb names TRBD1, which stays unverified in the absence of DNA. The CDR3 is made up of 15 amino acids. Germline CDR1 is SGHRS and CDR2 is YFSETQ. CDR3 sequence reads: CASSARDRGPDTQYF.

The chain joins TRBV5-1 to TRBJ2-3; TCRdb's D call of TRBD1 is untestable without DNA. This CDR3 has 15 amino acids. Germline V gene data show CDR1 as SGHRS and CDR2 as YFSETQ. The CDR3 reads CASSFLTGLTDTQYF.